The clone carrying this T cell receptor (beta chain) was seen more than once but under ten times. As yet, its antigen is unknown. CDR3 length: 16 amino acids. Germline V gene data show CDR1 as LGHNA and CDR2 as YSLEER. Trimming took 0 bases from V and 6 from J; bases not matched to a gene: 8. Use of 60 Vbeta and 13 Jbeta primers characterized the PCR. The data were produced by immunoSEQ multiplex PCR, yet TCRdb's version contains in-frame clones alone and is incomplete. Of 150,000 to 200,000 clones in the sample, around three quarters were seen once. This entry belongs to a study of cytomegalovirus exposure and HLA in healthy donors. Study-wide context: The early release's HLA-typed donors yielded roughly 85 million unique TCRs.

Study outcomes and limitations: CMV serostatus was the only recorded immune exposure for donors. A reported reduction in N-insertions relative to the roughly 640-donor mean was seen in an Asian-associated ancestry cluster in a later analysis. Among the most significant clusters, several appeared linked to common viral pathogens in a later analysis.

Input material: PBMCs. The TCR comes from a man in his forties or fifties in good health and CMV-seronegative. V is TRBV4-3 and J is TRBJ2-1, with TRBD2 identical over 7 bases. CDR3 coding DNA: TGCGCCAGCAGCCAAGATGGAGGGAGGGGAGGCAATGAGCAGTTCTTC. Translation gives CASSQDGGRGGNEQFF.